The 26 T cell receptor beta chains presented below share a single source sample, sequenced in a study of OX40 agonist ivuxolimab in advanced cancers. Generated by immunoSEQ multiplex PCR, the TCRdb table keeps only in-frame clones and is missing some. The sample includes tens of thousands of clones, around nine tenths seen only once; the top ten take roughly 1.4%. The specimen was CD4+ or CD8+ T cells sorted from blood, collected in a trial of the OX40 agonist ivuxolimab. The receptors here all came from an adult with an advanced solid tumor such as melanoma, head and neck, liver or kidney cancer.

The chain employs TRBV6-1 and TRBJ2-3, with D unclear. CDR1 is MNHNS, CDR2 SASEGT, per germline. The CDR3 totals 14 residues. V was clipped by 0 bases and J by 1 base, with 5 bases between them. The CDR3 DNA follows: TGTGCCAGCAGTGAAGCGAGGCGCACAGATACGCAGTATTTT. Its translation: CASSEARRTDTQYF.

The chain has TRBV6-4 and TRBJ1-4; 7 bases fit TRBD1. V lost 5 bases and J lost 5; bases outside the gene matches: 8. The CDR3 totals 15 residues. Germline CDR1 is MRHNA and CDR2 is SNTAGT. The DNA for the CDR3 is TGTGCCAGCAGTAAGACAGGGACGGAGAATGAAAAACTGTTTTTT. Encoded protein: CASSKTGTENEKLFF.

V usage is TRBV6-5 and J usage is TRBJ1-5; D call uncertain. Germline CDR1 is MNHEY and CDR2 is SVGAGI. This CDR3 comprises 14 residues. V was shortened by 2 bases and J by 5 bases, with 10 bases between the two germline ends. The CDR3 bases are TGTGCCAGCAGTTACAAGAGGGCGGATCAGCCCCAGCATTTT. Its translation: CASSYKRADQPQHF.

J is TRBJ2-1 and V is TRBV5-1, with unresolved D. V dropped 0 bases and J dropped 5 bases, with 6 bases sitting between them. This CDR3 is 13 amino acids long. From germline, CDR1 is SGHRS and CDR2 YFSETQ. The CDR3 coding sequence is TGCGCCAGCAGCTTGGGACGGGACAATGAGCAGTTCTTC. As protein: CASSLGRDNEQFF.

Written as DNA, the CDR3 is TGTGCCAGCAGTTTAAACGGCAGGGGTGAAGCTTTCTTT. Translated: CASSLNGRGEAFF. The chain links TRBV28 to TRBJ1-1; a weak D match, TRBD1 (6 bases). The CDR3 contains 13 residues. Germline V lookup: CDR1 MDHEN, CDR2 SYDVKM. Trimming cost V 2 bases and J 7 bases, with 11 bases left between them. The full variable domain, with the rest looked up from reference TRBV28 and TRBJ1-1, is DVKVTQSSRYLVKRTGEKVFLECVQDMDHENMFWYRQDPGLGLRLIYFSYDVKMKEKGDIPEGYSVSREKKERFSLILESASTNQTSMYLCASSLNGRGEAFFGQGTRLTVV.

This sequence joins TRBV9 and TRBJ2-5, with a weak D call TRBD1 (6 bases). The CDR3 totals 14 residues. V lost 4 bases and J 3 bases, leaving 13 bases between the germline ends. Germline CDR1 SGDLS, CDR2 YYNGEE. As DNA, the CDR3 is TGTGCCAGCAGCACCGTGGACAGTGAAGAGACCCAGTACTTC. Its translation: CASSTVDSEETQYF.

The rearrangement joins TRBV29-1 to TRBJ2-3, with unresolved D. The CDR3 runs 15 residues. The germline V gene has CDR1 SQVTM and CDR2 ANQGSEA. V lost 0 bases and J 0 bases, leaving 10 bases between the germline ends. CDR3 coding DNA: TGCAGCGTTGAAGATGTAGGAGTTAGCACAGATACGCAGTATTTT. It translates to CSVEDVGVSTDTQYF.

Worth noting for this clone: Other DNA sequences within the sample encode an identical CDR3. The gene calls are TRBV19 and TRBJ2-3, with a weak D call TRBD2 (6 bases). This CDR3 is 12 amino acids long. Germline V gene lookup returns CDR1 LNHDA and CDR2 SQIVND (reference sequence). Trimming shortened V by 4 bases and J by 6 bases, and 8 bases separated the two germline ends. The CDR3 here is CASSTRGDTQYF. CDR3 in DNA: TGTGCCAGTAGTACCCGGGGGGATACGCAGTATTTT.

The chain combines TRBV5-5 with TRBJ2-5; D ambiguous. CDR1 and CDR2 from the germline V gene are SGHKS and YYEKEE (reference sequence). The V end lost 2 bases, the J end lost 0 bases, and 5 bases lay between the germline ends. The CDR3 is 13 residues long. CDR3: CASSFRYQETQYF. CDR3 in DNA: TGTGCCAGCAGCTTTAGGTACCAAGAGACCCAGTACTTC.

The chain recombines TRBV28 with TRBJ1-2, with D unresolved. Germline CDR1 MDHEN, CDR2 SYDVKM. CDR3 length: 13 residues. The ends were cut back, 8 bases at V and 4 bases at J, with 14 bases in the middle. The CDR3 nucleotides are TGTGCCAGCTATACCCCAAGACGCTATGGCTACACCTTC. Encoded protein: CASYTPRRYGYTF.

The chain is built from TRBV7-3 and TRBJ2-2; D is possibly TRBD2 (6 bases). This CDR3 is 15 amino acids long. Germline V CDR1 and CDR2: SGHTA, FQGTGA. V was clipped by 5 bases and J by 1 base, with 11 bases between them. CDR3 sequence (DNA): TGTGCCAGCAGCCACGGCGGGGTGAACACCGGGGAGCTGTTTTTT. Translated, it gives CASSHGGVNTGELFF.

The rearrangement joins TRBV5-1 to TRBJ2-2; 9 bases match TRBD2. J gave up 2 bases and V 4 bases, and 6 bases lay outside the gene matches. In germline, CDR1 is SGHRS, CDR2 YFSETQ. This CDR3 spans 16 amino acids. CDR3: CASSRSAGGNTGELFF. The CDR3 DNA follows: TGCGCCAGCAGCCGTTCAGCGGGGGGAAACACCGGGGAGCTGTTTTTT.

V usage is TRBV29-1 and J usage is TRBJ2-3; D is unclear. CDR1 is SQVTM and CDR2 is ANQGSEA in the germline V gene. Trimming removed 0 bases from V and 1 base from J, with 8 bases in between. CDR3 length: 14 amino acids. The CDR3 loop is CSVEDQGGTDTQYF. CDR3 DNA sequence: TGCAGCGTTGAAGATCAAGGAGGCACAGATACGCAGTATTTT.

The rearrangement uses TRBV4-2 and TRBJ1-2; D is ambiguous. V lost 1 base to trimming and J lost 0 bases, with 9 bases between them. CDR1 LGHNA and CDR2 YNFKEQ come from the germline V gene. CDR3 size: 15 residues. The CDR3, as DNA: TGTGCCAGCAGCCAAGGGGGTAGAGCTAACTATGGCTACACCTTC. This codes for CASSQGGRANYGYTF.

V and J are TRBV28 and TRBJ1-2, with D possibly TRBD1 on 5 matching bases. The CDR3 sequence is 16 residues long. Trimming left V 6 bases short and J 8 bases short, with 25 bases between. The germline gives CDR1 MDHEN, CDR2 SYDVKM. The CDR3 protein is CASRSGAGLQAHGYTF. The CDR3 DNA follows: TGTGCCAGCAGATCCGGGGCGGGTCTTCAGGCACACGGCTACACCTTC.

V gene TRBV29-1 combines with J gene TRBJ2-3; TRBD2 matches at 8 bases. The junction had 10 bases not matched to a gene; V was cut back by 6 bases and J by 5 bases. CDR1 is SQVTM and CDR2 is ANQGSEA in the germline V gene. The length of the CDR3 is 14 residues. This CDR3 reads CSVSRAGVGDTQYF. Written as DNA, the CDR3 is TGCAGCGTCTCCCGAGCGGGGGTTGGAGATACGCAGTATTTT.

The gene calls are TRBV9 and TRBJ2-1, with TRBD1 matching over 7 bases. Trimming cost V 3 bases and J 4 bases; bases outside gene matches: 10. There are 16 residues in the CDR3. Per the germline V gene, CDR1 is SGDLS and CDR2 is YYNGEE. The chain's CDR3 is CASSASGQARYNEQFF. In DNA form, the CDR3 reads TGTGCCAGCAGCGCATCCGGACAGGCGAGGTACAATGAGCAGTTCTTC.

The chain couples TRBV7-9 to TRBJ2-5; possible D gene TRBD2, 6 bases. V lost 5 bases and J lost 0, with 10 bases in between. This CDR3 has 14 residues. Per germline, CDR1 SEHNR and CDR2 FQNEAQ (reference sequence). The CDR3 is CASSPSGDQETQYF. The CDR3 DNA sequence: TGTGCCAGCAGCCCCTCGGGGGACCAAGAGACCCAGTACTTC.

The chain's CDR3 is CASSLFPWGGRADYNEQFF. DNA for the CDR3: TGCGCCAGCAGCTTGTTCCCTTGGGGCGGGAGGGCTGACTACAATGAGCAGTTCTTC. This rearrangement joins TRBV5-1 to TRBJ2-1, with 9 bases lining up with TRBD2. CDR3 length: 19 amino acids. CDR1 is SGHRS and CDR2 is YFSETQ in the germline V gene. V dropped 1 base and J dropped 3; count of bases not matched to a gene: 14. Full variable domain (remainder filled in from reference TRBV5-1 and TRBJ2-1): KAGVTQTPRYLIKTRGQQVTLSCSPISGHRSVSWYQQTPGQGLQFLFEYFSETQRNKGNFPGRFSGRQFSNSRSEMNVSTLELGDSALYLCASSLFPWGGRADYNEQFFGPGTRLTVL.

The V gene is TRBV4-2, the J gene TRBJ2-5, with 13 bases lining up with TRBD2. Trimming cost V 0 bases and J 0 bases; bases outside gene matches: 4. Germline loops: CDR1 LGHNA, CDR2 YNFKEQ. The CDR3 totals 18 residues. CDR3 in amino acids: CASSQDGTSGTYQETQYF. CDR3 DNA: TGTGCCAGCAGCCAAGACGGGACTAGCGGGACTTACCAAGAGACCCAGTACTTC.

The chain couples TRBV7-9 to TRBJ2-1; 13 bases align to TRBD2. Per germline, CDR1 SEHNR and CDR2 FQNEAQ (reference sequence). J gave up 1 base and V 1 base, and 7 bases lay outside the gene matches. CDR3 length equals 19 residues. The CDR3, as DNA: TGTGCCAGCAGCTTAGGCTCCGGGACTAGCGGGGCATCCTACAATGAGCAGTTCTTC. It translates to CASSLGSGTSGASYNEQFF. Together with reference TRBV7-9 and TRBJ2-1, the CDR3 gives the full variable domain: DTGVSQNPRHKITKRGQNVTFRCDPISEHNRLYWYRQTLGQGPEFLTYFQNEAQLEKSRLLSDRFSAERPKGSFSTLEIQRTEQGDSAMYLCASSLGSGTSGASYNEQFFGPGTRLTVL.

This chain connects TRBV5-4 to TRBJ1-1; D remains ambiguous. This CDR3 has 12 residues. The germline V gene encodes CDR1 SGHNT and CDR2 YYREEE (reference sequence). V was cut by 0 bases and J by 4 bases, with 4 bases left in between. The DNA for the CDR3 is TGTGCCAGCAGCTTGGAGGGCACTGAAGCTTTCTTT. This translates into CASSLEGTEAFF.

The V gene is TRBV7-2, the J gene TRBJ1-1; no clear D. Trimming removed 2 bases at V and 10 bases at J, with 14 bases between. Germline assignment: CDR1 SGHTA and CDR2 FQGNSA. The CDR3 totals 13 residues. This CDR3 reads CASSLSYSRGAFF. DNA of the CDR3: TGTGCCAGCAGCTTATCGTATTCCAGAGGAGCTTTCTTT.

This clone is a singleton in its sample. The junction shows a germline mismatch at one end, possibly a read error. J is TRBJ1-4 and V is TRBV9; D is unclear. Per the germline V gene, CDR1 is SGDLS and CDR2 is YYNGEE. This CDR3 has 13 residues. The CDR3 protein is CTSSERLNEKLFF. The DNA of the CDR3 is TGTACCAGCAGCGAACGACTAAATGAAAAACTGTTTTTT.

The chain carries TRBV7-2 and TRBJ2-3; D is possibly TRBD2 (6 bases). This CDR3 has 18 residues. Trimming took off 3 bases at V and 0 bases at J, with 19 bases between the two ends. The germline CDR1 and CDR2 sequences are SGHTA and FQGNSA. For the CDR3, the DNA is TGTGCCAGCAGCTTCGTTAGTGGGGGGAGGAGGAGCACAGATACGCAGTATTTT. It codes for CASSFVSGGRRSTDTQYF.

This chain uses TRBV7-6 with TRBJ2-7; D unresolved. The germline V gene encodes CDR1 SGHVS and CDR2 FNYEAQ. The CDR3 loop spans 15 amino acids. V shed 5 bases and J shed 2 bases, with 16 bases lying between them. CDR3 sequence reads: CASSPRRGRTYEQYF. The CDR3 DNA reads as TGTGCCAGCAGCCCCCGACGTGGCAGGACCTACGAGCAGTACTTC.